This T cell receptor beta chain comes out of a study (dated by TCRdb to the mid-2010s). The study in broad terms: The study investigated the origins of HIV persistence in individuals who naturally controlled HIV infection.

As concerns this clonotype: This clone's antigen is unknown. Base quality data are lacking; no much larger clone is found one base away.

Preparation of the library involved 5' RACE. Sequencer: Illumina HiSeq 2000. In-frame beta chains were kept once TCRdb had trimmed the public reads at Q25 with fastp and called clones with MiXCR. Each record represents a unique CDR3 protein, reported with the most common genes and DNA among its rows. This sample has about 590 distinct CDR3 sequences in its table, and less than 9.5% of those were observed once. The ten most abundant clones make up under 35% of the sample. From the germline V gene (reference sequence), CDR1 is LNHNV and CDR2 is YYDKDF. Taken from cysteine to phenylalanine, the CDR3 has 18 residues. Of all the DNA, just the CDR3 is kept, 54 bases in frame from base 1. V ends up 0 bases short and J 5 bases short, with an unmatched junction base count of 12.

The receptor was isolated from a male donor with HIV. Sample: total memory T cells from blood PBMCs. Reading the label with the study, this specimen's cell subset or site is: transitional memory CD4+ T cells. Recombination linked TRBV15 to TRBJ1-5; 8 nucleotides in the junction match TRBD1. This receptor carries the CDR3 CATSRDVGRGRRDQPQHF. The nucleotide sequence is TGTGCCACCAGCAGAGATGTCGGCAGGGGGCGAAGGGATCAGCCCCAGCATTTT.